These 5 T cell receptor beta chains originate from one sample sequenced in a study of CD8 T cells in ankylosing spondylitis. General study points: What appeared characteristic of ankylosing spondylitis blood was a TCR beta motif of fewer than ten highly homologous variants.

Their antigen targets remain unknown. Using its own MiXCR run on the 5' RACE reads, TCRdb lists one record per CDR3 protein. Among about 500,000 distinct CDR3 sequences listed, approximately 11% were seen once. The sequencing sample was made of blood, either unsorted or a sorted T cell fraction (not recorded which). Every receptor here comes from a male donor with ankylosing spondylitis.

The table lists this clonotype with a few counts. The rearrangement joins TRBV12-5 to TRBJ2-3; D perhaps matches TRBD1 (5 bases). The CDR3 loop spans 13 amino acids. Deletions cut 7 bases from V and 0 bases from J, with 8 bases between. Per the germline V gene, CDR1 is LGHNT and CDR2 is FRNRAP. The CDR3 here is CASAGHSTDTQYF. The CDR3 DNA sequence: TGTGCTAGTGCCGGACATAGCACAGATACGCAGTATTTT.

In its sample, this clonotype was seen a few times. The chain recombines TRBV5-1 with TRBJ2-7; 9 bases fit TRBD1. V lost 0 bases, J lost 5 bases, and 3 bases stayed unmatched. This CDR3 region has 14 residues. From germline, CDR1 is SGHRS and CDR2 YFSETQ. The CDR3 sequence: CASSLEQGADEQYF. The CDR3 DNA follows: TGCGCCAGCAGCTTGGAACAGGGGGCGGACGAGCAGTACTTC.

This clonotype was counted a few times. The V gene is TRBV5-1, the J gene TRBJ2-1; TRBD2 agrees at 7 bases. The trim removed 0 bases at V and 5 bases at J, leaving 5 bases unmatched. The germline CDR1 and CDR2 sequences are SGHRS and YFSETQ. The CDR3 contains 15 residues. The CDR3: CASSLAVSGHNEQFF. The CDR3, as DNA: TGCGCCAGCAGCTTGGCCGTTAGCGGGCACAATGAGCAGTTCTTC. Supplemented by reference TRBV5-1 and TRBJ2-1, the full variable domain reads KAGVTQTPRYLIKTRGQQVTLSCSPISGHRSVSWYQQTPGQGLQFLFEYFSETQRNKGNFPGRFSGRQFSNSRSEMNVSTLELGDSALYLCASSLAVSGHNEQFFGPGTRLTVL.

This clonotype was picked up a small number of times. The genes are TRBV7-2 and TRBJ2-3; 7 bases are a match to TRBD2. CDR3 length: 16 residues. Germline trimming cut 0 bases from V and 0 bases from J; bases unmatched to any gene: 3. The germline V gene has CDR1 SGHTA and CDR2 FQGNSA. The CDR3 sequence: CASSLASGVSTDTQYF. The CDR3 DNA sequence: TGTGCCAGCAGCTTAGCGAGCGGGGTTAGCACAGATACGCAGTATTTT.

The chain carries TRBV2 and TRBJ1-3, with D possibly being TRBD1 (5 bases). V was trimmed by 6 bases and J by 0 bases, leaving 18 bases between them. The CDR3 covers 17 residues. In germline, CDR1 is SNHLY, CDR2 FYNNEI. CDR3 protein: CASSILTAGFSGNTIYF. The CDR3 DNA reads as TGTGCCAGCAGCATCTTGACAGCCGGATTCTCTGGAAACACCATATATTTT.